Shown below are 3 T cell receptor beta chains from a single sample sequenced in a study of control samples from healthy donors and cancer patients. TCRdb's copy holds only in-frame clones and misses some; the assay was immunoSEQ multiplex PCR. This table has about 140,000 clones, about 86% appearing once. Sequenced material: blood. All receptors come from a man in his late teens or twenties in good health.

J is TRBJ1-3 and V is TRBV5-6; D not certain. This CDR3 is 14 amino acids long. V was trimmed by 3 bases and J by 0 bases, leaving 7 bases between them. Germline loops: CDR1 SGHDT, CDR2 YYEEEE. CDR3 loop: CASSSPTSGNTIYF. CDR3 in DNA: TGTGCCAGCAGCTCCCCAACCTCTGGAAACACCATATATTTT.

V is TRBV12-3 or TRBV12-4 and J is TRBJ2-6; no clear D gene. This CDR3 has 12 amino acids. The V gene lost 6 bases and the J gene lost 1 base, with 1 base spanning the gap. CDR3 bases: TGTGCCAGCAGATCTGGGGCCAACGTCCTGACTTTC. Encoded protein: CASRSGANVLTF.

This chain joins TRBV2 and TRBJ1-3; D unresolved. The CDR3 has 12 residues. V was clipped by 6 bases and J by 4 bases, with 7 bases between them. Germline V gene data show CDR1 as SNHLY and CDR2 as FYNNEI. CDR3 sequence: CASSLDGNTIYF. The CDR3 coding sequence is TGTGCCAGCAGCCTTGACGGAAACACCATATATTTT.